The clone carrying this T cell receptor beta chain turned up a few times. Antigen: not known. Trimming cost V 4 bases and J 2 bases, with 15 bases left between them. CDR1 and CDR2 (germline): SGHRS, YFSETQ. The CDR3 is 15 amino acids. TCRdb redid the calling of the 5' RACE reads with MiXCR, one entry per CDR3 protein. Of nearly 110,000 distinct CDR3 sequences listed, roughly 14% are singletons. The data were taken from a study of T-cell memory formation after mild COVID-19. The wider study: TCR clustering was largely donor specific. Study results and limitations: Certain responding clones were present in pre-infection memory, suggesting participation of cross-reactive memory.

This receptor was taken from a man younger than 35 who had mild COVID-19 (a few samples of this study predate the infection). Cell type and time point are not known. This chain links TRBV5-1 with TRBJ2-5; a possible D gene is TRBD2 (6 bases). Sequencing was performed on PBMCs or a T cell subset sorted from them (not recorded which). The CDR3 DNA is TGCGCCAGCAGCCCCAACCCGGGACTGCAAGAGACCCAGTACTTC. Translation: CASSPNPGLQETQYF.